The source of this T cell receptor beta chain is a study of cytomegalovirus exposure and HLA in healthy donors. Study-level points and caveats: Later, TCR association rates were found to vary by HLA locus, highest for DRB1 and lowest for HLA-C. The majority of TCR sequences were rare, yet some public TCRs appeared in many donors.

In the PCR, 60 Vbeta and 13 Jbeta primers were used. The table came from immunoSEQ multiplex PCR; TCRdb's copy has only in-frame clones and leaves some out. The table records 95,000 to 150,000 clones, over 75% of them present only once. J gave up 5 bases and V 6 bases, and 7 bases lay outside the gene matches. The CDR3 contains 15 residues. Per the germline V gene, CDR1 is MDHEN and CDR2 is SYDVKM. Turning to this clone: Its target is not known.

The clonotype originates from a human donor in good health. The J gene is TRBJ2-5, the V gene TRBV28; 12 bases are a match to TRBD1. The sequenced sample consisted of PBMCs. The CDR3 loop reads CASRAGQGAWETQYF. Here the CDR3 DNA reads TGTGCCAGCAGGGCGGGACAGGGGGCCTGGGAGACCCAGTACTTC.